The 21 T cell receptor beta chains given below trace back to one sample, sequenced in a study of blood T cells in healthy people across ages. Then a second PCR, running roughly 7 to 12 cycles, was carried out with a sample-barcoded 5' primer and a J-beta primer mix. One entry per CDR3 protein results from TCRdb running MiXCR on the 5' RACE reads. The sample carries some 1,000,000 distinct CDR3 sequences, approximately 26% recorded once. This sample also appeared in a second study, on T cells of mothers and their children.

Sequenced input: blood. All receptors come from a girl between 2 and 10 years old in good health.

This clonotype occurred many times. The chain employs TRBV4-1 and TRBJ2-5; D is possibly TRBD1 or TRBD2 (6 bases each). Per germline, CDR1 MGHRA and CDR2 YSYEKL. The CDR3 runs to 15 residues. V lost 1 base to trimming and J lost 3 bases, with 12 bases between them. The DNA for the CDR3 is TGCGCCAGCAGCCAAGTCGGTAGGGGGGAAGAGACCCAGTACTTC. Translated: CASSQVGRGEETQYF.

The chain combines TRBV7-3 with TRBJ1-6; D is unclear. V shed 1 base and J shed 10 bases, with 8 bases lying between them. The CDR3 is 13 amino acids. Germline V gene lookup returns CDR1 SGHTA and CDR2 FQGTGA. CDR3 bases: TGTGCCAGCAGCTTAATCATGTACTCACCCCTCCACTTT. Amino acid sequence: CASSLIMYSPLHF. The full variable domain, in which reference TRBV7-3 and TRBJ1-6 provide the parts outside the CDR3, is GAGVSQTPSNKVTEKGKYVELRCDPISGHTALYWYRQSLGQGPEFLIYFQGTGAADDSGLPNDRFFAVRPEGSVSTLKIQRTERGDSAVYLCASSLIMYSPLHFGNGTRLTVT.

V is TRBV28 and J is TRBJ1-2, with D uncertain. Germline V gene lookup returns CDR1 MDHEN and CDR2 SYDVKM. The length of the CDR3 is 11 residues. Deletions cut 4 bases from V and 10 bases from J, with 10 bases between. The CDR3 protein is CASSWLRVYTF. As DNA, the CDR3 is TGTGCCAGCAGTTGGCTCCGGGTCTACACCTTC.

The rearrangement joins TRBV7-8 to TRBJ1-5, with D unresolved. CDR3 length: 13 residues. Germline V gives CDR1 SGHVS, CDR2 FQNEAQ. V was shortened by 1 base and J by 6 bases, with 7 bases between the two germline ends. Here the CDR3 reads CASSLEEFQPQHF. The DNA of the CDR3 is TGTGCCAGCAGCTTAGAGGAATTTCAGCCCCAGCATTTT.

The table lists this clonotype with a few counts. Germline is not matched at one junction end, which may reflect a read error. The rearrangement uses TRBV29-1 and TRBJ2-1; 8 nucleotides align to TRBD2. Germline V lookup: CDR1 SQVTM, CDR2 ANQGSEA. This CDR3 comprises 16 residues. The CDR3 nucleotides read TGCAGCGTTGTTTTAAGCGGGGGAGGATTATACAATGAGCAGTCCTTC. This sequence encodes CSVVLSGGGLYNEQSF.

This clonotype showed up just a few times. CDR3 residues: CASSSGRGEQFF. CDR3 bases: TGTGCCAGCAGCTCAGGGCGGGGTGAGCAGTTCTTC. The rearrangement joins TRBV7-9 to TRBJ2-7; the D gene is possibly TRBD2 (6 bases). The J call may be wrong; the DNA end is better matched by TRBJ2-1. Germline CDR1 is SEHNR and CDR2 is FQNEAQ (reference sequence). The CDR3 totals 12 residues.

The chain is built from TRBV27 and TRBJ2-1; 7 bases fit TRBD2. Germline trimming cut 4 bases from V and 6 bases from J; bases unmatched to any gene: 6. The V gene's germline CDR1 is MNHEY and CDR2 SMNVEV (reference sequence). The CDR3 extends over 14 amino acids. The CDR3 DNA is TGTGCCAGCAGTTCGGGACTACAACGCAATGAGCAGTTCTTC. Translating it yields CASSSGLQRNEQFF.

This clonotype was found a few times. The rearrangement uses TRBV7-9 and TRBJ1-4; D possibly corresponds to TRBD1 (5 bases). CDR3 length equals 15 residues. Looked up from germline, CDR1 is SEHNR and CDR2 is FQNEAQ (reference sequence). The V end lost 4 bases, the J end lost 7 bases, and 16 bases lay between the germline ends. The DNA for the CDR3 is TGTGCCAGCAGCTCCCTGCAAGGGGACGGTGAAAAACTGTTTTTT. Translated, it gives CASSSLQGDGEKLFF.

Only one count was recorded for this clonotype. The CDR3 loop is CSVESTDRAGGYTF. The CDR3 region has the DNA TGCAGCGTTGAATCCACGGACAGGGCGGGAGGCTACACCTTC. J is TRBJ1-2 and V is TRBV29-1; TRBD1 matches 8 bases. Germline CDR1 reads SQVTM; CDR2 reads ANQGSEA. The CDR3 has 14 amino acids. The ends lost 2 bases at V and 8 bases at J; junction bases unmatched: 10. Supplemented by reference TRBV29-1 and TRBJ1-2, the full variable domain reads SAVISQKPSRDICQRGTSLTIQCQVDSQVTMMFWYRQQPGQSLTLIATANQGSEATYESGFVIDKFPISRPNLTFSTLTVSNMSPEDSSIYLCSVESTDRAGGYTFGSGTRLTVV.

A few counts support this clonotype. The gene calls are TRBV14 and TRBJ1-6, with D hard to call. The germline V gene has CDR1 SGHDN and CDR2 FVKESK. The CDR3 consists of 15 residues. Trimming took 0 bases from V and 10 from J, leaving 13 bases between them. The chain's CDR3 is CASSQEPGLGSPLHF. The CDR3 DNA reads TGTGCCAGCAGCCAAGAGCCGGGGTTGGGGTCACCCCTCCACTTT.

The chain carries TRBV12-3 or TRBV12-4 and TRBJ2-3; 8 bases line up with TRBD2. With 5 bases clipped from V and 3 bases from J, the junction kept 10 bases outside the gene matches. The CDR3 is made up of 16 amino acids. CDR3 coding DNA: TGTGCCAGCAGTACTGCTCGGGGGGGTGAGACAGATACGCAGTATTTT. Translated: CASSTARGGETDTQYF.

The table lists this clonotype with a few counts. The chain has TRBV24-1 and TRBJ1-2, with a possible D match to TRBD1 (6 bases). V was cut by 3 bases and J by 5 bases, with 9 bases left in between. CDR3 length: 13 residues. Per the germline V gene, CDR1 is KGHDR and CDR2 is SFDVKD. CDR3 amino acids: CATSDPGDYGYTF. CDR3 bases: TGTGCCACCAGTGATCCAGGGGATTATGGCTACACCTTC.

The chain employs TRBV3-1 and TRBJ2-4; possible D gene TRBD1, 5 bases. Germline CDR1 is LGHDT and CDR2 is YNNKEL (reference sequence). This CDR3 is built from 14 residues. V was clipped by 7 bases and J by 2 bases, with 12 bases between them. DNA of the CDR3: TGTGCCAGCACCTCCCGGACAACCAAAAACATTCAGTACTTC. Its translation is CASTSRTTKNIQYF.

This clonotype was counted between two and nine times. J is TRBJ2-4 and V is TRBV12-3 or TRBV12-4; TRBD1 matches at 8 bases. The trim removed 6 bases at V and 7 bases at J, leaving 2 bases unmatched. This CDR3 has 12 amino acids. In nucleotides, the CDR3 is TGTGCCAGCAGGGACAGGGACAACATTCAGTACTTC. This translates into CASRDRDNIQYF.

The chain employs TRBV28 and TRBJ1-2; weak D call: TRBD1 (5 bases). The V end was cut by 10 bases, the J end by 5 bases, with 20 bases between. The CDR3 spans 14 residues. CDR1 is MDHEN and CDR2 is SYDVKM in the germline V gene. Here the CDR3 DNA reads TGTGCCATCCGCGGCGGGGGGGGAGAATATGGCTACACCTTC. Translating it yields CAIRGGGGEYGYTF.

The chain uses TRBV11-2 and TRBJ1-4; D not resolved. Deletions cut 2 bases from V and 0 bases from J, with 13 bases between. CDR3 length: 17 amino acids. Germline V CDR1 and CDR2: SGHAT, FQNNGV. The CDR3 spells CASSLNPPMATNEKLFF. For the CDR3, the DNA is TGTGCCAGCAGCTTAAATCCCCCGATGGCAACTAATGAAAAACTGTTTTTT.

Concerning this clonotype: Relative to the germline gene, one junction end is altered; a read error may explain this. The chain couples TRBV6-1 to TRBJ2-3; unclear D gene. The CDR3 consists of 10 residues. Germline V gene data show CDR1 as MNHNS and CDR2 as SASEGT. CDR3 sequence reads: CASSEVGRDF. Here the CDR3 DNA reads TGTGCCAGCAGTGAAGTTGGTAGGGATTTT.

The chain carries TRBV20-1 and TRBJ2-5; no reliable D call. Germline V gene sequence: CDR1 DFQATT, CDR2 SNEGSKA (reference sequence). V was cut by 0 bases and J by 5 bases, with 16 bases left in between. The CDR3 sequence is 15 residues long. Here the CDR3 reads CSARDSLFTSETQYF. The CDR3 bases are TGCAGTGCTAGAGATTCCCTTTTTACCTCGGAGACCCAGTACTTC.

The chain is built from TRBV12-3 or TRBV12-4 and TRBJ2-1; 12 bases are a match to TRBD2. The CDR3 spans 18 residues. J lost 4 bases, V lost 3 bases, and 10 bases had no gene match. As DNA, the CDR3 is TGTGCCAGCAGTTTTATTACACTACTAGCGGGAGGTTACAATGAGCAGTTCTTC. This codes for CASSFITLLAGGYNEQFF.

This clonotype was counted only a few times. Since a much larger clone is just one base distant, this may be a read error. This chain links TRBV12-3 or TRBV12-4 with TRBJ2-2; 9 bases agree with TRBD2. This CDR3 has 15 amino acids. CDR3 nucleotides: TGTGCCAGCAACTTAGAGGGGCTGCGGGAGGGGGGGCTGTTTTTT. Its translation: CASNLEGLREGGLFF.

This clonotype was found a few times. This chain uses TRBV7-9 with TRBJ1-1; D possibly corresponds to TRBD1 (6 bases). This CDR3 is 17 amino acids long. Germline CDR1 SEHNR, CDR2 FQNEAQ (reference sequence). V gave up 5 bases and J gave up 1 base, with 20 bases separating them. The CDR3 DNA reads TGTGCCAGCAGCCCCCCCCGCGGGCAGGGGCCGAACACTGAAGCTTTCTTT. Encoded protein: CASSPPRGQGPNTEAFF.